What follows are 14 T cell receptor beta chains derived from one specimen sequenced in a study of cytomegalovirus exposure and HLA in healthy donors. Repertoires were generated with immunoSEQ multiplex PCR, while TCRdb's copy carries only in-frame clones and drops some. Here the sample spans over 100,000 clones, 80% to 90% being singletons. The specimen was PBMCs. These receptors were taken from a woman younger than 35 in good health and CMV-seronegative.

In this sample, this clone turned up a few times. The chain is built from TRBV27 and TRBJ2-7; 8 bases map to TRBD1. V was pared by 6 bases and J by 2 bases, with 6 bases of the junction left unmatched. The CDR3 runs 14 residues. Germline V lookup: CDR1 MNHEY, CDR2 SMNVEV (reference sequence). CDR3 coding DNA: TGTGCCAGCAGCCCGGGACAGGAGGCCTACGAGCAGTACTTC. Translated: CASSPGQEAYEQYF.

The V call is TRBV4-1, the J call TRBJ1-2; D might be TRBD1 (5 bases). This CDR3 has 18 amino acids. Germline V CDR1 and CDR2: MGHRA, YSYEKL. The germline V and J ends were trimmed by 3 bases and 1 base, with 21 bases remaining between them. The CDR3 region has the DNA TGCGCCAGCAGCCAGTCAAGGTTGGGGCAGGCTTATAACTATGGCTACACCTTC. It encodes CASSQSRLGQAYNYGYTF.

This clone was detected ten times or more. The chain links TRBV7-9 to TRBJ1-5, with TRBD1 as a possible D gene (6 bases). Per germline, CDR1 SEHNR and CDR2 FQNEAQ (reference sequence). The V end was cut by 5 bases, the J end by 1 base, with 9 bases between. This CDR3 is built from 14 residues. CDR3 DNA: TGTGCCAGCAGCGATGACAGGAGCAATCAGCCCCAGCATTTT. It yields the protein CASSDDRSNQPQHF.

This rearrangement joins TRBV10-3 to TRBJ1-2; TRBD1 is a possible D gene (5 bases). Germline loops: CDR1 ENHRY, CDR2 SYGVKD. This CDR3 is 16 amino acids long. V was clipped by 0 bases and J by 1 base, with 12 bases between them. CDR3 loop: CAISESTGGVNYGYTF. CDR3 nucleotide sequence: TGTGCCATCAGTGAGTCGACCGGGGGAGTTAACTATGGCTACACCTTC.

The V gene is TRBV4-1, the J gene TRBJ2-7; 10 bases line up with TRBD2. Germline CDR1 is MGHRA and CDR2 is YSYEKL. With 6 bases clipped from V and 2 bases from J, the junction kept 7 bases outside the gene matches. The CDR3 is made up of 15 amino acids. The CDR3 DNA reads as TGCGCCAGCAGACTACTAGCGGGGAAGCCCTACGAGCAGTACTTC. Translating it yields CASRLLAGKPYEQYF.

The chain couples TRBV11-1 to TRBJ2-7, with D perhaps matching TRBD1 (6 bases). This CDR3 has 13 amino acids. The V end was cut by 2 bases, the J end by 2 bases, with 7 bases between. Germline CDR1 is SGHAT and CDR2 is FQDESV (reference sequence). The CDR3 sequence: CASSLRDTYEQYF. CDR3 DNA sequence: TGTGCCAGCAGCTTAAGGGACACCTACGAGCAGTACTTC. The whole variable domain, remainder taken from reference TRBV11-1 and TRBJ2-7, is EAEVAQSPRYKITEKSQAVAFWCDPISGHATLYWYRQILGQGPELLVQFQDESVVDDSQLPKDRFSAERLKGVDSTLKIQPAELGDSAMYLCASSLRDTYEQYFGPGTRLTVT.

Written as DNA, the CDR3 is TGTGCCAGCAGCTTGGGGCTACAGCTCTATGGCTACACCTTC. This codes for CASSLGLQLYGYTF. V usage is TRBV5-6 and J usage is TRBJ1-2; no definite D call. Trimming shortened V by 0 bases and J by 4 bases, and 10 bases separated the two germline ends. This CDR3 spans 14 amino acids. Germline V gives CDR1 SGHDT, CDR2 YYEEEE.

V is TRBV9 and J is TRBJ1-1; no clear D gene. V was shortened by 3 bases and J by 4 bases, with 10 bases between the two germline ends. The V gene's germline CDR1 is SGDLS and CDR2 YYNGEE. This CDR3 contains 13 residues. CDR3 nucleotides: TGTGCCAGCAGCGCCCCGTCGGGCACTGAAGCTTTCTTT. This codes for CASSAPSGTEAFF.

The chain joins TRBV5-1 to TRBJ1-3; D uncertain. This CDR3 is built from 15 residues. Germline CDR1 SGHRS, CDR2 YFSETQ. V shed 0 bases and J shed 2 bases, with 9 bases lying between them. In DNA, the CDR3 is TGCGCCAGCAGCTTGGAAGCGGCTCCTGGAAACACCATATATTTT. Its protein product is CASSLEAAPGNTIYF. The complete variable domain, with remaining parts taken from reference TRBV5-1 and TRBJ1-3, reads KAGVTQTPRYLIKTRGQQVTLSCSPISGHRSVSWYQQTPGQGLQFLFEYFSETQRNKGNFPGRFSGRQFSNSRSEMNVSTLELGDSALYLCASSLEAAPGNTIYFGEGSWLTVV.

V gene TRBV6-1 combines with J gene TRBJ2-7; the match to TRBD1 covers 9 bases. V shed 6 bases, J shed 4 bases, and the junction held 10 bases outside the gene matches. The CDR3 spans 15 residues. The germline CDR1 and CDR2 sequences are MNHNS and SASEGT. The CDR3: CASSPGTGMRYEQYF. CDR3 coding DNA: TGTGCCAGCAGCCCCGGGACAGGGATGAGATACGAGCAGTACTTC.

The chain is built from TRBV5-1 and TRBJ2-6; D remains unclear. The CDR3 contains 16 residues. V dropped 0 bases and J dropped 0 bases, with 7 bases sitting between them. CDR1 SGHRS and CDR2 YFSETQ come from the germline V gene. The CDR3 nucleotides are TGCGCCAGCAGCTTGGGGCAGGACTCTGGGGCCAACGTCCTGACTTTC. Its protein product is CASSLGQDSGANVLTF.

This chain joins TRBV7-3 and TRBJ1-2; tentatively, D is TRBD1 (6 bases). Trimming cost V 5 bases and J 5 bases, with 12 bases left between them. This CDR3 is built from 13 residues. The germline V gene encodes CDR1 SGHTA and CDR2 FQGTGA. The CDR3 here is CASSNRTGYGYTF. Written as DNA, the CDR3 is TGTGCCAGCAGCAACCGTACAGGGTATGGCTACACCTTC.

The chain combines TRBV10-2 with TRBJ1-5; a possible D gene is TRBD1 (6 bases). This CDR3 is 16 amino acids long. V dropped 3 bases and J dropped 2 bases, with 14 bases sitting between them. Germline V gene lookup returns CDR1 WSHSY and CDR2 SAAADI. The CDR3 sequence: CASSEYREYGNQPQHF. The DNA for the CDR3 is TGCGCCAGCAGTGAATACAGGGAATATGGCAATCAGCCCCAGCATTTT.

The CDR3 spells CASSLGGITDTQYF. For the CDR3, the DNA is TGCGCCAGCAGCTTGGGAGGGATCACAGATACGCAGTATTTT. The chain recombines TRBV5-1 with TRBJ2-3; a weak D match, TRBD2 (5 bases). V lost 0 bases, J lost 2 bases, and 7 bases lay in between. The germline V gene has CDR1 SGHRS and CDR2 YFSETQ. The CDR3 runs 14 residues. Full variable domain (outside the CDR3, taken from reference TRBV5-1 and TRBJ2-3): KAGVTQTPRYLIKTRGQQVTLSCSPISGHRSVSWYQQTPGQGLQFLFEYFSETQRNKGNFPGRFSGRQFSNSRSEMNVSTLELGDSALYLCASSLGGITDTQYFGPGTRLTVL.